The 29 T cell receptor beta chains in this list originate from one sample, sequenced in a study of blood T cell repertoires in COVID-19. Generated by immunoSEQ multiplex PCR, the TCRdb table keeps only in-frame clones and is missing some. Of 150,000 to 200,000 clones listed, more than 90% are singletons. The sequencing input was peripheral blood. These receptors originate from a man aged 55 to 70 with active or convalescent COVID-19.

About this clone: Compared with germline, one end of the junction differs, possibly owing to a read error. The chain combines TRBV20-1 with TRBJ1-1; D may be TRBD1 (5 bases). The CDR3 is made up of 10 amino acids. Germline V lookup: CDR1 DFQATT, CDR2 SNEGSKA (reference sequence). This chain's CDR3 is CSARDRAPLF. The CDR3, as DNA: TGCAGTGCTAGAGACAGGGCCCCTCTCTTT.

J is TRBJ2-2 and V is TRBV10-1, with D perhaps matching TRBD1 (6 bases). CDR1 is WNHNN, CDR2 SYGVQD, per germline (reference sequence). Deletions cut 8 bases from V and 1 base from J, with 8 bases between. This CDR3 has 13 amino acids. In nucleotides, the CDR3 is TGCGCCAGCGGACAGATGAACACCGGGGAGCTGTTTTTT. Protein sequence: CASGQMNTGELFF.

J is TRBJ1-1 and V is TRBV29-1, with 8 bases that match TRBD1. Trimming removed 8 bases from V and 4 bases from J; junction bases left unmatched: 6. The CDR3 is 12 residues long. From germline, CDR1 is SQVTM and CDR2 ANQGSEA. The CDR3: CSLDRGVTEAFF. CDR3 sequence (DNA): TGCAGCCTAGACAGGGGAGTCACTGAAGCTTTCTTT.

V usage is TRBV27 and J usage is TRBJ1-2, with D perhaps TRBD1 (6 bases). This CDR3 is 15 amino acids long. V lost 8 bases and J lost 4, with 20 bases in between. Germline values: CDR1 MNHEY, CDR2 SMNVEV (reference sequence). The CDR3 DNA follows: TGTGCCAGCTCCGGGACATCGTATGAGGTCTATGGCTACACCTTC. As protein: CASSGTSYEVYGYTF.

The V gene is TRBV10-3, the J gene TRBJ2-2, with 11 bases identical to TRBD2. CDR1 and CDR2 (germline): ENHRY, SYGVKD. The V gene end was trimmed by 7 bases and the J gene end by 0 bases; junction bases not matched to a gene: 7. This CDR3 is built from 17 residues. The CDR3 here is CAITSSGRQPNTGELFF. The CDR3 coding sequence is TGTGCCATCACATCTAGCGGGAGGCAACCGAACACCGGGGAGCTGTTTTTT.

The chain carries TRBV5-1 and TRBJ1-3, with D maybe TRBD1 (6 bases). V gave up 2 bases and J gave up 3 bases, with 12 bases separating them. This CDR3 region has 15 residues. Germline V gene sequence: CDR1 SGHRS, CDR2 YFSETQ. In DNA, the CDR3 is TGCGCCAGCAGCTTCGACACAGGGTATGGAAACACCATATATTTT. This translates into CASSFDTGYGNTIYF.

The chain has TRBV5-1 and TRBJ1-2, with 11 bases matching TRBD1. J was trimmed by 7 bases and V by 2 bases; bases with no gene match: 7. Per the germline V gene, CDR1 is SGHRS and CDR2 is YFSETQ. The CDR3 consists of 15 residues. CDR3 coding DNA: TGCGCCAGCAGCTTCGTCGGGACAGGGGGTTTTGGCTACACCTTC. The encoded protein is CASSFVGTGGFGYTF. Full variable domain (remainder filled in from reference TRBV5-1 and TRBJ1-2): KAGVTQTPRYLIKTRGQQVTLSCSPISGHRSVSWYQQTPGQGLQFLFEYFSETQRNKGNFPGRFSGRQFSNSRSEMNVSTLELGDSALYLCASSFVGTGGFGYTFGSGTRLTVV.

The V and J genes are TRBV5-5 and TRBJ1-2; unclear D gene. The CDR3 consists of 14 residues. Trimming took 0 bases from V and 6 from J, leaving 12 bases between them. The germline V gene encodes CDR1 SGHKS and CDR2 YYEKEE (reference sequence). CDR3 in DNA: TGTGCCAGCAGCTTGGACACGGCGGCGAATGGCTACACCTTC. Translating gives CASSLDTAANGYTF. The whole variable domain, remainder taken from reference TRBV5-5 and TRBJ1-2, is DAGVTQSPTHLIKTRGQQVTLRCSPISGHKSVSWYQQVLGQGPQFIFQYYEKEERGRGNFPDRFSARQFPNYSSELNVNALLLGDSALYLCASSLDTAANGYTFGSGTRLTVV.

The chain couples TRBV29-1 to TRBJ1-2; the match to TRBD1 covers 12 bases. From germline, CDR1 is SQVTM and CDR2 ANQGSEA. The CDR3 consists of 14 residues. J lost 6 bases, V lost 2 bases, and 4 bases had no gene match. CDR3 nucleotide sequence: TGCAGCGTTGAAACGGGACAGGGGGCGAATGGCTACACCTTC. It yields the protein CSVETGQGANGYTF.

The chain uses TRBV18 and TRBJ1-4; 7 nucleotides agree with TRBD1. V dropped 0 bases and J dropped 2; count of bases not matched to a gene: 6. The CDR3 consists of 17 residues. CDR1 KGHSH and CDR2 LQKENI come from the germline V gene. This CDR3 reads CASSPPTGVGTNEKLFF. The CDR3 DNA reads as TGTGCCAGCTCACCACCTACAGGGGTTGGCACTAATGAAAAACTGTTTTTT. Variable domain in full (rest from reference TRBV18 and TRBJ1-4): NAGVMQNPRHLVRRRGQEARLRCSPMKGHSHVYWYRQLPEEGLKFMVYLQKENIIDESGMPKERFSAEFPKEGPSILRIQQVVRGDSAAYFCASSPPTGVGTNEKLFFGSGTQLSVL.

The J gene is TRBJ2-3, the V gene TRBV30, with 7 positions matching TRBD2. This CDR3 spans 15 amino acids. The germline V gene has CDR1 GTSNPN and CDR2 SVGIG (reference sequence). V dropped 0 bases and J dropped 2; count of bases not matched to a gene: 5. The CDR3, as DNA: TGTGCCTGGAGTGTGGCTAGCGGCTACACAGATACGCAGTATTTT. Translated: CAWSVASGYTDTQYF.

The CDR3 DNA reads as TGTGCCAGTAGTAACCAGGGACTATCGGGACAGCCCCAGCATTTT. This translates into CASSNQGLSGQPQHF. The V gene is TRBV19, the J gene TRBJ1-5, with D perhaps TRBD1 (5 bases). Germline CDR1 is LNHDA and CDR2 is SQIVND (reference sequence). Trimming shortened V by 4 bases and J by 7 bases, and 17 bases separated the two germline ends. The CDR3 is 15 residues long.

This clone was seen only once. The chain combines TRBV29-1 with TRBJ2-5; 13 nucleotides agree with TRBD2. The germline gives CDR1 SQVTM, CDR2 ANQGSEA. The CDR3 sequence is 15 residues long. V trimming: 3 bases; J trimming: 3 bases; junction bases outside the gene matches: 4. CDR3 in amino acids: CSVDGGLAGEETQYF. As DNA, the CDR3 is TGCAGCGTTGACGGAGGACTAGCGGGAGAAGAGACCCAGTACTTC.

The chain recombines TRBV25-1 with TRBJ1-1, with 9 bases lining up with TRBD1. The CDR3 extends over 15 amino acids. Germline CDR1 is MGHDK and CDR2 is SYGVNS. The ends lost 6 bases at V and 5 bases at J; junction bases unmatched: 10. CDR3 DNA sequence: TGTGCCAGCAGGGCACAGGGGGCAGGTCGGACTGAAGCTTTCTTT. Its translation: CASRAQGAGRTEAFF.

In its sample, this clone was seen once. CDR3 nucleotides: TGTGCCAGCAGCCCCCCCCGAAGAGCCACTGAAGCTTTCTTT. Its protein product is CASSPPRRATEAFF. The chain employs TRBV5-8 and TRBJ1-1; D gene ambiguous. V lost 4 bases and J 4 bases, leaving 14 bases between the germline ends. Germline-derived CDR1 and CDR2 are SGHTS and YDEGEE. There are 14 residues in the CDR3.

The chain has TRBV7-9 and TRBJ2-2, with 7 bases fitting TRBD1. The germline CDR1 and CDR2 sequences are SEHNR and FQNEAQ (reference sequence). The CDR3 extends over 17 amino acids. With V trimmed by 5 bases and J by 1 base, 10 bases remained unmatched. This chain's CDR3 is CASSPHWTGLNTGELFF. For the CDR3, the DNA is TGTGCCAGCAGCCCCCACTGGACAGGCCTGAACACCGGGGAGCTGTTTTTT.

This sequence joins TRBV9 and TRBJ2-7; D perhaps matches TRBD1 (7 bases). This CDR3 is built from 15 residues. Trimming left V 0 bases short and J 0 bases short, with 10 bases between. Germline CDR1 reads SGDLS; CDR2 reads YYNGEE. The CDR3 protein is CASSVAGDSSYEQYF. DNA of the CDR3: TGTGCCAGCAGCGTAGCGGGGGACAGCTCCTACGAGCAGTACTTC.

The chain has TRBV30 and TRBJ1-2; D gene ambiguous. Deletions cut 2 bases from V and 8 bases from J, with 9 bases between. The CDR3 is made up of 11 amino acids. Germline values: CDR1 GTSNPN, CDR2 SVGIG (reference sequence). The CDR3 spells CAWSLQRGYTF. Written as DNA, the CDR3 is TGTGCCTGGAGTCTCCAGAGGGGCTACACCTTC.

The chain carries TRBV3-1 (or the pseudogene TRBV3-2) and TRBJ1-4; 9 bases line up with TRBD1. The CDR3 sequence is 16 residues long. The germline CDR1 and CDR2 sequences are LGHDT and YNNKEL (reference sequence). The ends lost 0 bases at V and 3 bases at J; junction bases unmatched: 2. Here the CDR3 DNA reads TGTGCCAGCAGCCAAGAGGGGACAGGGTCTAATGAAAAACTGTTTTTT. Translating it yields CASSQEGTGSNEKLFF.

This chain links TRBV5-6 with TRBJ2-3, with 11 bases matching TRBD2. The CDR3 runs to 15 residues. Germline V gives CDR1 SGHDT, CDR2 YYEEEE. V shed 2 bases, J shed 4 bases, and the junction held 3 bases outside the gene matches. CDR3 loop: CASSLRSGGADTQYF. CDR3 nucleotides: TGTGCCAGCAGCTTACGTAGCGGGGGGGCAGATACGCAGTATTTT.

Only one count was recorded for this clone. The rearrangement uses TRBV11-2 and TRBJ1-1; D gene unclear. Germline CDR1 reads SGHAT; CDR2 reads FQNNGV. V lost 2 bases, J lost 5 bases, and 9 bases lay in between. The CDR3 is 13 residues long. The chain's CDR3 is CASSLQPGTEAFF. The DNA of the CDR3 is TGTGCCAGCAGCTTACAGCCGGGGACTGAAGCTTTCTTT.

The gene calls are TRBV5-4 and TRBJ2-2; unclear D gene. The germline V and J ends were trimmed by 4 bases and 5 bases, with 9 bases remaining between them. This CDR3 spans 13 amino acids. The germline V gene encodes CDR1 SGHNT and CDR2 YYREEE (reference sequence). In DNA form, the CDR3 reads TGTGCCAGCAGCCTCTCCTCGACCGGGGAGCTGTTTTTT. It encodes CASSLSSTGELFF. The entire variable domain, with the rest obtained from reference TRBV5-4 and TRBJ2-2, is as follows: ETGVTQSPTHLIKTRGQQVTLRCSSQSGHNTVSWYQQALGQGPQFIFQYYREEENGRGNFPPRFSGLQFPNYSSELNVNALELDDSALYLCASSLSSTGELFFGEGSRLTVL.

The chain uses TRBV3-1 (or the pseudogene TRBV3-2) and TRBJ1-6, with TRBD1 as a possible D gene (6 bases). Germline V gene data show CDR1 as LGHDT and CDR2 as YNNKEL (reference sequence). This CDR3 is 15 amino acids long. The V end was cut by 0 bases, the J end by 10 bases, with 13 bases between. CDR3 coding DNA: TGTGCCAGCAGCCAAGAACAGGGCGAGGGGTCACCCCTCCACTTT. Protein product: CASSQEQGEGSPLHF.

The V and J genes are TRBV9 and TRBJ2-4, with TRBD1 identical over 8 bases. V shed 3 bases, J shed 1 base, and the junction held 9 bases outside the gene matches. This CDR3 comprises 17 residues. Germline CDR1 SGDLS, CDR2 YYNGEE. The CDR3: CASSEHSDRGAKNIQYF. In DNA form, the CDR3 reads TGTGCCAGCAGCGAACACTCTGACAGGGGCGCCAAAAACATTCAGTACTTC.

The chain combines TRBV25-1 with TRBJ1-2; possibly TRBD1 for D (5 bases). The germline gives CDR1 MGHDK, CDR2 SYGVNS. CDR3 length: 13 residues. V was pared by 6 bases and J by 3 bases, with 11 bases between. The CDR3 loop reads CASSRDFDYGYTF. The CDR3 DNA is TGTGCCAGCAGCAGGGATTTTGACTATGGCTACACCTTC.

This clone came up a few times. The chain employs TRBV5-1 and TRBJ1-2; 8 bases line up with TRBD1. The CDR3 runs 14 residues. V gave up 0 bases and J gave up 6 bases; unmatched junction bases: 4. CDR1 is SGHRS, CDR2 YFSETQ, per germline. Here the CDR3 DNA reads TGCGCCAGCAGCTTGGCCTGGACAGGGAATGGCTACACCTTC. The encoded protein is CASSLAWTGNGYTF.

A single count supports this clone. The CDR3 DNA sequence: TGTGCCAGCAGCTTCACTAGCGGGGGTTCCTACGAGCAGTACTTC. Amino acids: CASSFTSGGSYEQYF. The chain recombines TRBV5-5 with TRBJ2-7, with 11 bases identical to TRBD2. Germline V gives CDR1 SGHKS, CDR2 YYEKEE (reference sequence). The V segment lost 2 bases and the J segment 1 base; nucleotides outside the gene matches: 2. This CDR3 has 15 amino acids.

CDR3 protein: CSVVGVATEAFF. CDR3 sequence (DNA): TGCAGCGTTGTAGGGGTTGCGACTGAAGCTTTCTTT. This chain uses TRBV29-1 with TRBJ1-1; tentative D call: TRBD1 (5 bases). This CDR3 region has 12 residues. Germline V CDR1 and CDR2: SQVTM, ANQGSEA. V was trimmed by 4 bases and J by 5 bases, leaving 11 bases between them. The complete variable domain, with remaining parts taken from reference TRBV29-1 and TRBJ1-1, reads SAVISQKPSRDICQRGTSLTIQCQVDSQVTMMFWYRQQPGQSLTLIATANQGSEATYESGFVIDKFPISRPNLTFSTLTVSNMSPEDSSIYLCSVVGVATEAFFGQGTRLTVV.

The V and J genes are TRBV18 and TRBJ2-5; 7 nucleotides align to TRBD2. Germline V CDR1 and CDR2: KGHSH, LQKENI. This CDR3 has 13 amino acids. The ends lost 3 bases at V and 5 bases at J; junction bases unmatched: 3. The CDR3 loop is CASSPGLEETQYF. DNA for the CDR3: TGTGCCAGCTCACCCGGACTAGAGGAGACCCAGTACTTC.